Listed below are T cell receptor beta chains from one sample, sequenced in a study of early T cells in non-severe SARS-CoV-2 infection. Each CDR3 protein gets one entry after TCRdb re-called the 5' RACE reads with MiXCR. The sample shows under 85,000 distinct CDR3 sequences, 12% of them seen only once. The sequencing input was whole blood. All receptors derive from an adult who was a healthcare worker with PCR-confirmed SARS-CoV-2 infection or an uninfected control (not recorded which). CDR3s include the opening cysteine and the closing phenylalanine or tryptophan. A D gene is named only where the DNA matches it firmly. Only part of the rows carry a size: once, few, many, or a class if the clone is expanded.

D gene	CDR3 length	V gene	J gene	clone size	CDR3 protein	CDR3 DNA
TRBD2	15	TRBV9	TRBJ2-4	many	CASSSSGLGVGIQYF	TGTGCCAGCAGCTCTAGCGGGCTAGGTGTCGGCATTCAGTACTTC
-	14	TRBV7-8	TRBJ2-3	few	CASRPTGVKDTQYF	TGTGCCAGCAGGCCAACGGGGGTGAAAGATACGCAGTATTTT
TRBD2	15	TRBV7-3	TRBJ2-7	many	CASSPTSGGYYEQYF	TGTGCCAGCAGCCCAACTAGCGGGGGCTACTACGAGCAGTACTTC
-	14	TRBV4-1	TRBJ1-5	-	CASSQGGERQPQHF	TGCGCCAGCAGCCAAGGAGGGGAAAGACAGCCCCAGCATTTT
TRBD2	14	TRBV12-3/TRBV12-4	TRBJ2-3	-	CASRARGGADTQYF	TGTGCCAGCAGGGCAAGGGGAGGGGCAGATACGCAGTATTTT
-	14	TRBV7-9	TRBJ2-7	many	CASSRPRDNYEQYF	TGTGCCAGCAGCCGACCCCGGGACAACTACGAGCAGTACTTC
-	13	TRBV18	TRBJ1-6	many	CASSGQSESPLHF	TGTGCCAGCTCAGGACAGTCGGAGTCACCCCTCCACTTT
TRBD2	14	TRBV5-1	TRBJ2-3	many	CASTRTSGTDTQYF	TGCGCCAGCACCCGGACTAGCGGCACAGATACGCAGTATTTT
TRBD1	15	TRBV27	TRBJ1-1	-	CASSPRTGMLPEAFF	TGTGCCAGCAGTCCTCGGACAGGCATGCTCCCTGAAGCTTTCTTT
-	14	TRBV25-1	TRBJ2-3	many	CASSESRITDTQYF	TGTGCCAGCAGTGAATCAAGGATCACAGATACGCAGTATTTT
-	13	TRBV5-1	TRBJ2-2	-	CASATTGTGELFF	TGCGCCAGCGCGACCACAGGGACCGGGGAGCTGTTTTTT
TRBD1	15	TRBV2	TRBJ1-2	-	CASSGNRGRGYGYTF	TGTGCCAGCAGTGGAAACAGGGGGCGTGGGTATGGCTACACCTTC
-	14	TRBV24-1	TRBJ1-4	many	CATSDSRVQEKLFF	TGTGCCACCAGTGATTCTAGGGTACAGGAAAAACTGTTTTTT
-	14	TRBV2	TRBJ1-4	many	CASSAGATNEKLFF	TGTGCCAGCAGTGCGGGTGCAACTAATGAAAAACTGTTTTTT
-	14	TRBV18	TRBJ1-1	-	CASSREKLVTEAFF	TGTGCCAGCTCCAGAGAAAAGTTAGTTACTGAAGCTTTCTTT
-	13	TRBV12-3/TRBV12-4	TRBJ1-2	-	CASSFGIGYGYTF	TGTGCCAGCAGTTTCGGGATCGGCTATGGCTACACCTTC
TRBD2	14	TRBV6-6	TRBJ2-7	many	CASRDTSVSYEQYF	TGTGCCAGCAGGGATACTAGCGTCTCCTACGAGCAGTACTTC
TRBD2	14	TRBV20-1	TRBJ2-3	-	CSAYPSGITDTQYF	TGCAGTGCTTACCCTAGCGGAATCACAGATACGCAGTATTTT
TRBD1	14	TRBV7-3	TRBJ2-1	few	CASSLDREYNEQFF	TGTGCCAGCAGCCTTGACAGGGAATACAATGAGCAGTTCTTC
-	12	TRBV14	TRBJ1-3	many	CASSQVRNTIYF	TGTGCCAGCAGCCAAGTTAGGAACACCATATATTTT
-	14	TRBV12-3/TRBV12-4	TRBJ2-2	many	CASSLRENTGELFF	TGTGCCAGCAGTTTAAGGGAGAACACCGGGGAGCTGTTTTTT
TRBD1	13	TRBV2	TRBJ2-2	many	CASSPTGSGELFF	TGTGCCAGCAGCCCGACAGGGTCCGGGGAGCTGTTTTTT
TRBD1	15	TRBV29-1	TRBJ2-7	-	CSVEGTDRDSYEQYF	TGCAGCGTTGAAGGAACCGACAGGGACTCCTACGAGCAGTACTTC
-	12	TRBV20-1	TRBJ2-7	many	CSAREGLREQYF	TGCAGTGCTAGAGAGGGCCTTCGGGAGCAGTACTTC
TRBD2	14	TRBV5-1	TRBJ2-1	many	CASSISGRSYEQFF	TGCGCCAGCAGCATTAGCGGGAGGTCCTATGAGCAGTTCTTC
-	15	TRBV4-1	TRBJ1-1	-	CASSQDSLVNTEAFF	TGCGCCAGCAGCCAAGATTCCTTGGTGAACACTGAAGCTTTCTTT
TRBD2	15	TRBV20-1	TRBJ2-5	few	CSARESSGGAKTQYF	TGCAGTGCTAGAGAATCGAGCGGGGGGGCGAAGACCCAGTACTTC
TRBD2	16	TRBV10-3	TRBJ2-1	few	CAIRGGLAGGFNEQFF	TGTGCCATCAGAGGAGGACTAGCGGGAGGGTTCAATGAGCAGTTCTTC
TRBD1	13	TRBV29-1	TRBJ1-1	many	CSVGRGSDTEAFF	TGCAGCGTGGGCAGGGGGTCGGACACTGAAGCTTTCTTT